Following are 18 T cell receptor beta chains from one sample sequenced in a study of blood T cell repertoires in COVID-19. Assay used: immunoSEQ multiplex PCR; TCRdb lists only in-frame clones, some missing. This table holds roughly 140,000 clones, about 82% found once. The source material was peripheral blood. Every receptor here comes from a middle-aged woman with active or convalescent COVID-19.

This clone occurred once. The gene calls are TRBV15 and TRBJ2-5; 9 bases line up with TRBD2. The CDR3 consists of 20 residues. Germline CDR1 and CDR2: LNHNV and YYDKDF (reference sequence). Trimming took 4 bases from V and 5 from J; bases not matched to a gene: 23. CDR3 nucleotide sequence: TGTGCCACCAGCACCCTCCCCGACCTCGCGGGAGGGTTATTGCGGGAGACCCAGTACTTC. Encoded protein: CATSTLPDLAGGLLRETQYF.

The chain is built from TRBV28 and TRBJ1-2, with no clear D. This CDR3 has 12 residues. The germline gives CDR1 MDHEN, CDR2 SYDVKM. V shed 3 bases and J shed 11 bases, with 13 bases lying between them. In DNA, the CDR3 is TGTGCCAGCAGTTTGTTACCGGGTCTTTACACCTTC. This codes for CASSLLPGLYTF.

The table lists this clone with a count of one. The V gene is TRBV9, the J gene TRBJ2-1; 7 bases fit TRBD2. This CDR3 spans 15 amino acids. Germline CDR1 and CDR2: SGDLS and YYNGEE. V lost 0 bases, J lost 9 bases, and 9 bases stayed unmatched. Written as DNA, the CDR3 is TGTGCCAGCAGCGTAGTGGCGGGAGTTATCACTGAGCAGTTCTTC. As protein: CASSVVAGVITEQFF.

This sequence joins TRBV9 and TRBJ1-2, with 7 bases that match TRBD1. Trimming took 2 bases from V and 5 from J; bases not matched to a gene: 6. Germline V lookup: CDR1 SGDLS, CDR2 YYNGEE. This CDR3 is 14 amino acids long. DNA for the CDR3: TGTGCCAGCAGCGTTTCAGGGGGGACATATGGCTACACCTTC. Translation gives CASSVSGGTYGYTF.

The chain uses TRBV7-8 and TRBJ1-2, with 7 bases aligning to TRBD1. The V gene's germline CDR1 is SGHVS and CDR2 FQNEAQ. This CDR3 spans 13 amino acids. The V gene end was trimmed by 5 bases and the J gene end by 6 bases; junction bases not matched to a gene: 6. The CDR3 is CASSRFQGDGYTF. For the CDR3, the DNA is TGTGCCAGCAGCCGATTTCAGGGGGATGGCTACACCTTC.

This clone is a singleton in its sample. J is TRBJ1-2 and V is TRBV15; 8 nucleotides agree with TRBD1. J gave up 7 bases and V 5 bases, and 6 bases lay outside the gene matches. The CDR3 extends over 13 amino acids. Germline-derived CDR1 and CDR2 are LNHNV and YYDKDF (reference sequence). The CDR3 sequence: CATSPTGASGYTF. The CDR3 DNA is TGTGCCACCAGCCCGACAGGGGCTAGTGGCTACACCTTC.

This chain connects TRBV10-2 to TRBJ1-2, with 10 bases aligning to TRBD1. The ends lost 6 bases at V and 6 bases at J; junction bases unmatched: 4. Germline V gives CDR1 WSHSY, CDR2 SAAADI. The CDR3 runs to 13 residues. As DNA, the CDR3 is TGCGCCAGCAGCTACGGGACAGGGGATGGCTACACCTTC. It encodes CASSYGTGDGYTF.

This chain links TRBV6-6 with TRBJ2-1; possibly TRBD2 for D (7 bases). Trimming pared 0 bases from V and 10 bases from J, leaving 19 bases between. Germline lookup yields CDR1 MNHNY and CDR2 SVGAGI (reference sequence). The CDR3 sequence is 16 residues long. The CDR3 nucleotides are TGTGCCAGCAGTTACTCGTGGGGGGGCAGGGGTCAAGAGCAGTTCTTC. The encoded protein is CASSYSWGGRGQEQFF.

The chain is built from TRBV28 and TRBJ1-5, with no clear D. Trimming pared 5 bases from V and 6 bases from J, leaving 8 bases between. There are 12 residues in the CDR3. Germline CDR1 MDHEN, CDR2 SYDVKM. The CDR3: CASSPPGQPQHF. The CDR3 coding sequence is TGTGCCAGCAGTCCCCCCGGTCAGCCCCAGCATTTT. The complete variable domain, with remaining parts taken from reference TRBV28 and TRBJ1-5, reads DVKVTQSSRYLVKRTGEKVFLECVQDMDHENMFWYRQDPGLGLRLIYFSYDVKMKEKGDIPEGYSVSREKKERFSLILESASTNQTSMYLCASSPPGQPQHFGDGTRLSIL.

The V gene is TRBV28, the J gene TRBJ2-1; 9 nucleotides line up with TRBD2. V lost 2 bases and J lost 3; bases outside the gene matches: 5. CDR3 length: 16 amino acids. Germline-derived CDR1 and CDR2 are MDHEN and SYDVKM. As DNA, the CDR3 is TGTGCCAGCAGTTTAGAAGGGCGGGAGGGCTACAATGAGCAGTTCTTC. As protein: CASSLEGREGYNEQFF.

The chain is built from TRBV29-1 and TRBJ1-2; TRBD1 might be the D (6 bases). V lost 5 bases and J 4 bases, leaving 23 bases between the germline ends. The CDR3 extends over 16 amino acids. Germline loops: CDR1 SQVTM, CDR2 ANQGSEA. The CDR3 bases are TGCAGCGTTTCCCGACAGGATACACTCCATAGCTATGGCTACACCTTC. This gives the protein CSVSRQDTLHSYGYTF.

This chain joins TRBV5-6 and TRBJ2-5; 11 nucleotides match TRBD1. The CDR3 is 15 amino acids. The germline V gene encodes CDR1 SGHDT and CDR2 YYEEEE. V dropped 4 bases and J dropped 5; count of bases not matched to a gene: 7. The CDR3 reads CASSPRDRGLETQYF. The CDR3 DNA sequence: TGTGCCAGCAGCCCTCGGGACAGGGGGTTGGAGACCCAGTACTTC.

The table lists this clone with a count of one. The chain combines TRBV6-6 with TRBJ1-3; D not resolved. Between the trimmed V and J ends, which lost 2 bases and 0 bases, there was a span of 8 bases. Germline CDR1 reads MNHNY; CDR2 reads SVGAGI (reference sequence). The CDR3 has 15 amino acids. CDR3: CASSYMSGSGNTIYF. Here the CDR3 DNA reads TGTGCCAGCAGTTACATGTCCGGCTCTGGAAACACCATATATTTT.

The rearrangement links TRBV3-1 (or the pseudogene TRBV3-2) to TRBJ2-4; tentative D call: TRBD1 (5 bases). V was trimmed by 1 base and J by 5 bases, leaving 12 bases between them. Germline V lookup: CDR1 LGHDT, CDR2 YNNKEL (reference sequence). The CDR3 spans 15 residues. This chain's CDR3 is CASSQGAGPQNIQYF. In DNA form, the CDR3 reads TGTGCCAGCAGCCAAGGCGCAGGGCCCCAAAACATTCAGTACTTC.

This chain uses TRBV9 with TRBJ1-6; weak D call: TRBD1 (5 bases). Trimming pared 3 bases from V and 6 bases from J, leaving 10 bases between. The CDR3 is made up of 14 amino acids. The germline V gene encodes CDR1 SGDLS and CDR2 YYNGEE. CDR3 residues: CASSGLGGNSPLHF. CDR3 nucleotides: TGTGCCAGCAGCGGGTTGGGGGGTAATTCACCCCTCCACTTT.

This clone was seen more than once but under ten times. The chain links TRBV5-4 to TRBJ1-6; D might be TRBD1 (6 bases). Per germline, CDR1 SGHNT and CDR2 YYREEE (reference sequence). This CDR3 spans 16 amino acids. Trimming removed 0 bases at V and 6 bases at J, with 13 bases between. The CDR3 DNA is TGTGCCAGCAGCTTGGACAGGGTTAGGATTAATTCACCCCTCCACTTT. As protein: CASSLDRVRINSPLHF. Full variable domain (outside the CDR3, taken from reference TRBV5-4 and TRBJ1-6): ETGVTQSPTHLIKTRGQQVTLRCSSQSGHNTVSWYQQALGQGPQFIFQYYREEENGRGNFPPRFSGLQFPNYSSELNVNALELDDSALYLCASSLDRVRINSPLHFGNGTRLTVT.

A remark on this clone: This is likely an artifact of a read error, given a far larger clone one base away. The gene calls are TRBV7-9 and TRBJ2-3, with a tentative D call TRBD2 (5 bases). CDR3 length: 13 amino acids. Germline V gene data show CDR1 as SEHNR and CDR2 as FQNEAQ (reference sequence). V dropped 6 bases and J dropped 0 bases, with 7 bases sitting between them. The CDR3 sequence is CASSGSSTDTQYF. As DNA, the CDR3 is TGTGCCAGCAGTGGGAGTAGCACAGATACGCAGTATTTT.

The rearrangement joins TRBV6-4 to TRBJ1-4, with 8 bases aligning to TRBD1. The CDR3 covers 13 residues. The J segment lost 12 bases and the V segment lost 4 bases, leaving 7 bases of the junction unmatched. Germline lookup yields CDR1 MRHNA and CDR2 SNTAGT. CDR3 sequence: CASSAIDRGELFF. The CDR3 region has the DNA TGTGCCAGCAGTGCCATCGACAGGGGAGAACTGTTTTTT.